Presented here are 23 T cell receptor beta chains from one specimen sequenced in a study of blood T cell repertoires in COVID-19 (dated by TCRdb to the early 2020s). Library creation used the immunoSEQ multiplex PCR assay. As stored in TCRdb, this immuneACCESS dataset retains in-frame rearrangements with V and J assigned. A fraction of the clones does not appear; measured against another copy, unresolved V genes explain less than half of the discrepancy, and the remainder lacks a known reason. Counted in this sample were 99,000 or so clones; about 86% of them appeared once. Over 10% of the sample is held by the ten biggest clonotypes. Input material: peripheral blood. All receptors come from a woman in her sixties or seventies in a cohort sampled during active or convalescent COVID-19.

The chain employs TRBV2 and TRBJ1-4; tentatively, D is TRBD1 (6 bases). This CDR3 is 16 amino acids long. Between the trimmed V and J ends, which lost 6 bases and 4 bases, there was a span of 18 bases. From germline, CDR1 is SNHLY and CDR2 FYNNEI. CDR3 sequence (DNA): TGTGCCAGCAGCTGGGCGGGGGCGGCCGGTAATGAAAAACTGTTTTTT. The encoded protein is CASSWAGAAGNEKLFF.

The CDR3, as DNA: TGTGCCAGCTCGGACCGTCCTCTGGGAGGCGGCTACACCTTC. This codes for CASSDRPLGGGYTF. The genes are TRBV18 and TRBJ1-2; D remains unclear. The CDR3 sequence is 14 residues long. Germline V CDR1 and CDR2: KGHSH, LQKENI. The germline V and J ends were trimmed by 6 bases and 8 bases, with 19 bases remaining between them.

This chain uses TRBV5-1 with TRBJ2-7; 7 bases agree with TRBD1. Trimming removed 3 bases from V and 5 bases from J; junction bases left unmatched: 14. Per the germline V gene, CDR1 is SGHRS and CDR2 is YFSETQ. CDR3 length: 16 residues. The CDR3 nucleotides are TGCGCCAGCAGCTCGGGAAACAGGGGAAGGTTGGACGAGCAGTACTTC. As protein: CASSSGNRGRLDEQYF. The full variable domain, its missing parts supplied by reference TRBV5-1 and TRBJ2-7, is KAGVTQTPRYLIKTRGQQVTLSCSPISGHRSVSWYQQTPGQGLQFLFEYFSETQRNKGNFPGRFSGRQFSNSRSEMNVSTLELGDSALYLCASSSGNRGRLDEQYFGPGTRLTVT.

The gene calls are TRBV7-6 and TRBJ2-7; 14 bases agree with TRBD2. The junction had 9 bases not matched to a gene; V was cut back by 5 bases and J by 3 bases. This CDR3 is 17 amino acids long. Germline V CDR1 and CDR2: SGHVS, FNYEAQ. CDR3 nucleotides: TGTGCCAGCAGCCGGGGGACTAGCGGGGGAATTAACTACGAGCAGTACTTC. Translation gives CASSRGTSGGINYEQYF.

V gene TRBV27 combines with J gene TRBJ1-1; perhaps TRBD1 as D (6 bases). Between the trimmed V and J ends, which lost 4 bases and 6 bases, there was a span of 9 bases. Germline CDR1 and CDR2: MNHEY and SMNVEV (reference sequence). This CDR3 contains 12 residues. The CDR3 DNA is TGTGCCAGCAGTTCGCCAGGGGCTGAAGCTTTCTTT. It encodes CASSSPGAEAFF.

The chain carries TRBV6-5 and TRBJ2-7; 9 nucleotides line up with TRBD1. Germline CDR1 MNHEY, CDR2 SVGAGI. The CDR3 extends over 13 amino acids. The ends lost 6 bases at V and 4 bases at J; junction bases unmatched: 4. CDR3 sequence: CASRRQGGYEQYF. In DNA form, the CDR3 reads TGTGCCAGCAGGCGACAGGGGGGTTACGAGCAGTACTTC.

This clone was seen only once. V usage is TRBV5-4 and J usage is TRBJ1-2; 7 bases match TRBD1. J was trimmed by 7 bases and V by 4 bases; bases with no gene match: 7. This CDR3 has 13 residues. The germline CDR1 and CDR2 sequences are SGHNT and YYREEE (reference sequence). The CDR3 bases are TGTGCCAGCAGCAACGACAGGGATGCTGGCTACACCTTC. Its translation is CASSNDRDAGYTF.

V gene TRBV5-1 combines with J gene TRBJ2-7; weak D call: TRBD1 (5 bases). The CDR3 is 11 residues long. Germline CDR1 reads SGHRS; CDR2 reads YFSETQ. V was clipped by 5 bases and J by 4 bases, with 7 bases between them. The CDR3 is CASRAGYEQYF. The CDR3 DNA reads as TGCGCCAGCAGAGCAGGGTACGAGCAGTACTTC.

The V gene is TRBV15, the J gene TRBJ2-3; no reliable D call. The CDR3 length is 16 residues. Deletions cut 0 bases from V and 0 bases from J, with 10 bases between. Per germline, CDR1 LNHNV and CDR2 YYDKDF (reference sequence). CDR3 in DNA: TGTGCCACCAGCAGAGATGGAACAGTCAGCACAGATACGCAGTATTTT. It encodes CATSRDGTVSTDTQYF.

This chain links TRBV29-1 with TRBJ2-3; weak D call: TRBD2 (7 bases). In germline, CDR1 is SQVTM, CDR2 ANQGSEA. Deletions cut 7 bases from V and 4 bases from J, with 18 bases between. CDR3 length: 14 residues. The CDR3 is CSALWGGPADTQYF. In nucleotides, the CDR3 is TGCAGCGCCCTTTGGGGGGGGCCCGCAGATACGCAGTATTTT.

The rearrangement joins TRBV5-1 to TRBJ1-2, with D possibly being TRBD1 (5 bases). The V end was cut by 4 bases, the J end by 6 bases, with 25 bases between. In germline, CDR1 is SGHRS, CDR2 YFSETQ. The CDR3 consists of 17 residues. For the CDR3, the DNA is TGCGCCAGCAGCCCCGGCTACCGACAGAGGAGGGAGGATGGCTACACCTTC. Translating it yields CASSPGYRQRREDGYTF.

This clone was observed once. The chain carries TRBV5-8 and TRBJ2-2, with 13 bases fitting TRBD2. Germline V gene data show CDR1 as SGHTS and CDR2 as YDEGEE. The CDR3 extends over 16 amino acids. J gave up 3 bases and V 2 bases, and 1 base lay outside the gene matches. The CDR3 reads CASSLGLAGDTGELFF. The CDR3 nucleotides are TGTGCCAGCAGCTTAGGACTAGCGGGGGACACCGGGGAGCTGTTTTTT.

This chain connects TRBV6-2 or TRBV6-3 to TRBJ2-1, with TRBD2 identical over 10 bases. Looked up from germline, CDR1 is MNHEY and CDR2 is SVGEGT. This CDR3 is 16 amino acids long. After removal of 6 bases from V and 4 bases from J, the junction contained 9 bases not matched to a gene. The CDR3 DNA is TGTGCCAGCAGCCCTCCCGGGACTAGCGTATACAATGAGCAGTTCTTC. This gives the protein CASSPPGTSVYNEQFF.

This CDR3 reads CAISESAGGSEKLFF. For the CDR3, the DNA is TGTGCCATCAGTGAGTCGGCGGGGGGCAGTGAAAAACTGTTTTTT. The chain is built from TRBV10-3 and TRBJ1-4; D is perhaps TRBD1 (6 bases). This CDR3 is built from 15 residues. The V end lost 0 bases, the J end lost 7 bases, and 12 bases lay between the germline ends. Germline V CDR1 and CDR2: ENHRY, SYGVKD.

V is TRBV5-6 and J is TRBJ2-1; 8 bases agree with TRBD2. CDR1 and CDR2 (germline): SGHDT, YYEEEE. The CDR3 loop spans 16 amino acids. The junction had 11 bases not matched to a gene; V was cut back by 3 bases and J by 6 bases. CDR3 sequence: CASSSGRGGWFNEQFF. In DNA form, the CDR3 reads TGTGCCAGCAGCTCGGGACGGGGGGGTTGGTTCAATGAGCAGTTCTTC.

This clone was counted once. The chain is built from TRBV10-3 and TRBJ1-1; no firm D call. V lost 4 bases, J lost 4 bases, and 10 bases lay in between. This CDR3 region has 13 residues. Per germline, CDR1 ENHRY and CDR2 SYGVKD. CDR3 in DNA: TGTGCCATCAGTGTTTCGGGGAGCACTGAAGCTTTCTTT. Its translation is CAISVSGSTEAFF.

The J gene is TRBJ2-7, the V gene TRBV29-1, with 8 bases matching TRBD1. Germline V CDR1 and CDR2: SQVTM, ANQGSEA. J gave up 6 bases and V 7 bases, and 8 bases lay outside the gene matches. The CDR3 is 12 residues long. CDR3 bases: TGCAGCGCCGGGCTACAGGGGGGCGAGCAGTACTTC. Its protein is CSAGLQGGEQYF.

This clone has a single count. V gene TRBV6-5 combines with J gene TRBJ2-3; 11 nucleotides match TRBD2. CDR3 size: 15 residues. The junction had 8 bases not matched to a gene; V was cut back by 6 bases and J by 6 bases. Germline lookup yields CDR1 MNHEY and CDR2 SVGAGI. The CDR3 bases are TGTGCCAGCAGAAAACTAGCGGGAGTACTTGATACGCAGTATTTT. Translated, it gives CASRKLAGVLDTQYF.

This chain joins TRBV15 and TRBJ1-1, with D possibly TRBD1 on 5 matching bases. Germline CDR1 reads LNHNV; CDR2 reads YYDKDF (reference sequence). The germline V and J ends were trimmed by 3 bases and 0 bases, with 11 bases remaining between them. This CDR3 has 15 amino acids. The chain's CDR3 is CATSRGGAMNTEAFF. CDR3 bases: TGTGCCACCAGCAGGGGGGGTGCAATGAACACTGAAGCTTTCTTT.

The count of this clone is one. The rearrangement uses TRBV6-5 and TRBJ2-6, with no clear D. The V and J ends lost 8 bases and 0 bases respectively, with 5 bases between them. Germline V gene sequence: CDR1 MNHEY, CDR2 SVGAGI. There are 13 residues in the CDR3. As DNA, the CDR3 is TGTGCCAGCCTAAGCTCTGGGGCCAACGTCCTGACTTTC. Protein: CASLSSGANVLTF.

The V gene is TRBV27, the J gene TRBJ1-1, with a tentative D call TRBD1 (6 bases). The germline gives CDR1 MNHEY, CDR2 SMNVEV (reference sequence). The ends were cut back, 6 bases at V and 9 bases at J, with 23 bases in the middle. There are 15 residues in the CDR3. CDR3 nucleotides: TGTGCCAGCAGCCAATATTTGTTCGGACAGCTGAAAGCTTTCTTT. Amino acids: CASSQYLFGQLKAFF.

The V and J genes are TRBV19 and TRBJ1-6; D may be TRBD1 (6 bases). CDR1 and CDR2 from the germline V gene are LNHDA and SQIVND (reference sequence). The CDR3 runs to 15 residues. V was cut by 4 bases and J by 9 bases, with 16 bases left in between. CDR3 sequence: CASSTLQGLPSPLHF. The CDR3 DNA sequence: TGTGCCAGTAGTACCCTACAGGGCCTACCTTCACCCCTCCACTTT.

The V call is TRBV28, the J call TRBJ1-5, with D uncertain. Trimming pared 3 bases from V and 4 bases from J, leaving 10 bases between. The CDR3 totals 14 residues. The germline CDR1 and CDR2 sequences are MDHEN and SYDVKM. CDR3 protein: CASSLVGLNQPQHF. CDR3 in DNA: TGTGCCAGCAGTTTGGTAGGACTGAATCAGCCCCAGCATTTT.